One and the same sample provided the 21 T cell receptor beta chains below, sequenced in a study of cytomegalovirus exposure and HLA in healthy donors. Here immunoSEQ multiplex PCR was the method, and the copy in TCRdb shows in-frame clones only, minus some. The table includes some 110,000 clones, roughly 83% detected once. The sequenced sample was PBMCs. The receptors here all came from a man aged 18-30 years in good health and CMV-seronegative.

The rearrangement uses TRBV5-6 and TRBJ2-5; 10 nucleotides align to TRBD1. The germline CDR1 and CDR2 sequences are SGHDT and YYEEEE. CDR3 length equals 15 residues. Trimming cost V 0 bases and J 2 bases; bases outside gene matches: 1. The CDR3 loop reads CASSLGTGGQETQYF. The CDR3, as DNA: TGTGCCAGCAGCTTGGGGACAGGGGGTCAAGAGACCCAGTACTTC.

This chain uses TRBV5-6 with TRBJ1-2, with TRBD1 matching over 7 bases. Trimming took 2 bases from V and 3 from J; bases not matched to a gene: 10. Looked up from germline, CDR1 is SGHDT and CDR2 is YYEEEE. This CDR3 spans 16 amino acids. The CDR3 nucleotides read TGTGCCAGCAGCTTTGTGCGACAGGGTTTGGACTATGGCTACACCTTC. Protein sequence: CASSFVRQGLDYGYTF.

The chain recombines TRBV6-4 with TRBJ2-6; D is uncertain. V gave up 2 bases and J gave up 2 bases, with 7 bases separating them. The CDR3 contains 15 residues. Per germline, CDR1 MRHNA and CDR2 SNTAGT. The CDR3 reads CASSDTETGANVLTF. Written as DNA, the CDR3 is TGTGCCAGCAGTGACACAGAAACTGGGGCCAACGTCCTGACTTTC.

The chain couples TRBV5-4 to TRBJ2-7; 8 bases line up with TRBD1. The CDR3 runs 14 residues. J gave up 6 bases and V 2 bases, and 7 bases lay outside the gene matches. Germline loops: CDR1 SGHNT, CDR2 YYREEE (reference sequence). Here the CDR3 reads CASSFGRGLGEQYF. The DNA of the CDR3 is TGTGCCAGCAGCTTCGGCAGGGGGCTTGGCGAGCAGTACTTC.

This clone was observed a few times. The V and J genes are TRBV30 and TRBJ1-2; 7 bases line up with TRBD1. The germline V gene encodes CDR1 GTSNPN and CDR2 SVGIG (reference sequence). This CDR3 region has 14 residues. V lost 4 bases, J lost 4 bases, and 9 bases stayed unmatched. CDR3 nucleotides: TGTGCCTGGACTAGACAGGGCGAGGGCTATGGCTACACCTTC. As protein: CAWTRQGEGYGYTF.

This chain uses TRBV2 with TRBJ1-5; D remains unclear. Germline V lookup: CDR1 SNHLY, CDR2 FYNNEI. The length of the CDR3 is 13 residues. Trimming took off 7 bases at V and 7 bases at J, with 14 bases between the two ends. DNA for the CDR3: TGTGCCAGCACCACCTATTTCAGGCAGCCCCAGCATTTT. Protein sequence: CASTTYFRQPQHF.

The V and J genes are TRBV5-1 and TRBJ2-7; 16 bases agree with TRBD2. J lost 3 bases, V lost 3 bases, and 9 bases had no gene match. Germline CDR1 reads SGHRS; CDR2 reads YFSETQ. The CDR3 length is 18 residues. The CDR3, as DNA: TGCGCCAGCAGCTCGGGACTAGCGGGGGGGCCTTCCTTCTACGAGCAGTACTTC. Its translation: CASSSGLAGGPSFYEQYF.

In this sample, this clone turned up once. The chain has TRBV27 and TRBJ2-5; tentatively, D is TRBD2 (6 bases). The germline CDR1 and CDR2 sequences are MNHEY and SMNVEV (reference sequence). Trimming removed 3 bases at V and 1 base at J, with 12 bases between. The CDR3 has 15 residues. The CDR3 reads CASSLGGVLQETQYF. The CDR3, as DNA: TGTGCCAGCAGTTTGGGGGGAGTTCTCCAAGAGACCCAGTACTTC.

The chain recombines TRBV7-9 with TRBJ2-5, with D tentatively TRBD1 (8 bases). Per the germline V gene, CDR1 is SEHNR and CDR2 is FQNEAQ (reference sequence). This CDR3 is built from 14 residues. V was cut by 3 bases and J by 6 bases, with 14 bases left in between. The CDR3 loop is CASSFKQGGKTQYF. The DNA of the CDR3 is TGTGCCAGCAGCTTCAAACAGGGGGGGAAGACCCAGTACTTC.

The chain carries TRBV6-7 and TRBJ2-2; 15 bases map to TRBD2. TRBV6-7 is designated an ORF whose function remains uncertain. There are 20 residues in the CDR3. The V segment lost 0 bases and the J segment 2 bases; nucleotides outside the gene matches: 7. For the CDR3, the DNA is TGTGCCAGCAGTTACTCGATCAGGACTAGCGGGGGGGAAAACACCGGGGAGCTGTTTTTT. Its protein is CASSYSIRTSGGENTGELFF.

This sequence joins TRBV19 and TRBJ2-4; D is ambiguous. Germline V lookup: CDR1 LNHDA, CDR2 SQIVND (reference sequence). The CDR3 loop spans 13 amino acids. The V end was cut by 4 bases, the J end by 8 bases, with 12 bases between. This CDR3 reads CASSNPSRDIQYF. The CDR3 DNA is TGTGCCAGTAGTAACCCGAGTCGGGACATTCAGTACTTC.

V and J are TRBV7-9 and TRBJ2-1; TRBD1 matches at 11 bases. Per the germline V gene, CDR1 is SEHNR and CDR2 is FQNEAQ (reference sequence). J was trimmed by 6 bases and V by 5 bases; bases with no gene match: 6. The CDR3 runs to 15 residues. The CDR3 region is CASSPWTGGRNEQFF. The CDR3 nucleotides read TGTGCCAGCAGCCCCTGGACAGGGGGCCGCAATGAGCAGTTCTTC.

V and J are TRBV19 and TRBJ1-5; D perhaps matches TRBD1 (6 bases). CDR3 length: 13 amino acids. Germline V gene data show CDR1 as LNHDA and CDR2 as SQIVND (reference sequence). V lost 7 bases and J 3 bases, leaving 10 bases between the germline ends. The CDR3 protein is CASTRGNNQPQHF. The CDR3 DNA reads TGTGCCAGTACCAGGGGTAACAATCAGCCCCAGCATTTT.

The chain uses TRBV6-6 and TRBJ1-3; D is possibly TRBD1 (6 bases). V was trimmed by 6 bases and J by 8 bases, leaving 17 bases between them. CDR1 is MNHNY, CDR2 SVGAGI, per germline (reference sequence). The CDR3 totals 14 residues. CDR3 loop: CASSDPRGSDTIYF. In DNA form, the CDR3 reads TGTGCCAGCAGCGATCCCAGGGGTTCGGACACCATATATTTT.

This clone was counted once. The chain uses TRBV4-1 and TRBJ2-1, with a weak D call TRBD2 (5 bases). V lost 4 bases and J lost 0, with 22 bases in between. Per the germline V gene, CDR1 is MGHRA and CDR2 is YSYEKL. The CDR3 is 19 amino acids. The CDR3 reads CASSLPRGILSSSYNEQFF. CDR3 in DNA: TGCGCCAGCAGCCTCCCTCGGGGAATACTTTCGAGCTCCTACAATGAGCAGTTCTTC.

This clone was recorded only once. The CDR3 DNA reads TGTGCCAGCAGCCACTTGAGTAGCACAGATACGCAGTATTTT. The encoded protein is CASSHLSSTDTQYF. J is TRBJ2-3 and V is TRBV4-2; no definite D call. The CDR3 totals 14 residues. Trimming took off 3 bases at V and 0 bases at J, with 7 bases between the two ends. The V gene's germline CDR1 is LGHNA and CDR2 YNFKEQ.

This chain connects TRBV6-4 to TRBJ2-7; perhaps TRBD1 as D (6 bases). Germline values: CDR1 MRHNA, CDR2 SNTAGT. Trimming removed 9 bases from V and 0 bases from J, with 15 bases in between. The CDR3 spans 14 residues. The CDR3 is CARRNRVNSYEQYF. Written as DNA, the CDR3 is TGTGCCAGGAGAAACAGGGTTAACTCCTACGAGCAGTACTTC.

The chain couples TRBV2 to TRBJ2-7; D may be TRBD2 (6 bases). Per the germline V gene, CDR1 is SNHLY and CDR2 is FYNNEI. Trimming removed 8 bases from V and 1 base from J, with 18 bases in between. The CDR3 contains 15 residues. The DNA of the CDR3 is TGTGCCAGCGCCGGGAGCTACGGGGGATCCTACGAGCAGTACTTC. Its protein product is CASAGSYGGSYEQYF. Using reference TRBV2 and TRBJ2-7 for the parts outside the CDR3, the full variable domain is EPEVTQTPSHQVTQMGQEVILRCVPISNHLYFYWYRQILGQKVEFLVSFYNNEISEKSEIFDDQFSVERPDGSNFTLKIRSTKLEDSAMYFCASAGSYGGSYEQYFGPGTRLTVT.

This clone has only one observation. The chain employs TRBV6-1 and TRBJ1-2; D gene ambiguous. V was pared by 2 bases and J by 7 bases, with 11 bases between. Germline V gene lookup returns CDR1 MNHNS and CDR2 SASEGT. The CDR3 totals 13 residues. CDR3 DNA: TGTGCCAGCAGTGAATGGGCGGGAAGTGGCTACACCTTC. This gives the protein CASSEWAGSGYTF.

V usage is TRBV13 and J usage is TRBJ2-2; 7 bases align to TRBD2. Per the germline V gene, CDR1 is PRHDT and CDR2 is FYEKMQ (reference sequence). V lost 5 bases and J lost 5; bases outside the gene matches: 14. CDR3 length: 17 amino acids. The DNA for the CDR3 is TGTGCCAGCAGCCTGGAAGTTGAGGGAGGGCCAACCGGGGAGCTGTTTTTT. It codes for CASSLEVEGGPTGELFF.

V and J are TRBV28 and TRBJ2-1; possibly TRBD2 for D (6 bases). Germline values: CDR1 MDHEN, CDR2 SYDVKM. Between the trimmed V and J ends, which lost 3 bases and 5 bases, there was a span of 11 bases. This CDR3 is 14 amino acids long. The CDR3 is CASSFGLANNEQFF. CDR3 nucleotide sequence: TGTGCCAGCAGTTTCGGTCTAGCGAACAATGAGCAGTTCTTC. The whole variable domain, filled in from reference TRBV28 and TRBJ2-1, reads DVKVTQSSRYLVKRTGEKVFLECVQDMDHENMFWYRQDPGLGLRLIYFSYDVKMKEKGDIPEGYSVSREKKERFSLILESASTNQTSMYLCASSFGLANNEQFFGPGTRLTVL.